The 30 T cell receptor beta chains below come from one sample, sequenced in a study of T cells in Graves' hyperthyroidism and ophthalmopathy. Amplified TCR beta CDR3 regions derived from RNA transcripts. The HTBI primer set drove a first-round RT-PCR of the TCR CDR3. TCRdb reanalysed the multiplex PCR reads using MiXCR and keeps one entry per CDR3 protein. Of 500,000 to 750,000 distinct CDR3 sequences listed, around 16% were seen once; the top ten hold about 7%. The sequencing sample was made of blood. These receptors all stem from a woman in her twenties or thirties with Graves' hyperthyroidism.

This clonotype was detected many times. This rearrangement joins TRBV27 to TRBJ2-6; D may correspond to TRBD1 or TRBD2 (5 bases each). V lost 4 bases, J lost 4 bases, and 11 bases lay in between. The CDR3 contains 15 residues. Germline V CDR1 and CDR2: MNHEY, SMNVEV (reference sequence). CDR3 bases: TGTGCCAGCAGTTCCGGGGCAAGAGGGGCCAACGTCCTGACTTTC. It is translated as CASSSGARGANVLTF.

This clonotype was seen at least ten times. The chain carries TRBV29-1 and TRBJ2-7; TRBD2 agrees at 13 bases. There are 15 residues in the CDR3. Germline CDR1 SQVTM, CDR2 ANQGSEA. V lost 7 bases, J lost 1 base, and 7 bases stayed unmatched. CDR3 nucleotides: TGCAGCGCAGGAAGACTAGCGGGAGGATCCTACGAGCAGTACTTC. As protein: CSAGRLAGGSYEQYF.

V is TRBV2 and J is TRBJ1-5, with 8 bases aligning to TRBD1. V was clipped by 4 bases and J by 3 bases; unmatched bases: 2. Germline V CDR1 and CDR2: SNHLY, FYNNEI. The CDR3 runs 14 residues. The CDR3 DNA reads as TGTGCCAGCAGTGGGACAGGGCTCAATCAGCCCCAGCATTTT. This gives the protein CASSGTGLNQPQHF.

This clonotype was seen ten or more times. The chain recombines TRBV27 with TRBJ2-7, with 7 bases matching TRBD2. There are 15 residues in the CDR3. V trimming: 6 bases; J trimming: 2 bases; junction bases outside the gene matches: 10. Per germline, CDR1 MNHEY and CDR2 SMNVEV (reference sequence). CDR3 DNA sequence: TGTGCCAGCAGAGCGAGAGCGGGACCGACCTACGAGCAGTACTTC. Protein product: CASRARAGPTYEQYF.

The J gene is TRBJ1-5, the V gene TRBV6-2 or TRBV6-3, with unresolved D. V lost 2 bases to trimming and J lost 3 bases, with 17 bases between them. The CDR3 has 17 residues. The germline V gene encodes CDR1 MNHEY and CDR2 SVGEGT. In DNA form, the CDR3 reads TGTGCCAGCAGTTACCTCATGCCCACGGGCGACAATCAGCCCCAGCATTTT. This codes for CASSYLMPTGDNQPQHF.

This clonotype was seen ten or more times. V gene TRBV6-1 combines with J gene TRBJ1-1, with D possibly matching TRBD1 (5 bases). V lost 7 bases and J 8 bases, leaving 20 bases between the germline ends. Germline lookup yields CDR1 MNHNS and CDR2 SASEGT. This CDR3 has 14 amino acids. CDR3 sequence (DNA): TGTGCCAGCACCACGGGTGGGACCCAGCGAGAAGCTTTCTTT. It specifies CASTTGGTQREAFF.

About this clonotype: Given the absence of the conserved phenylalanine or tryptophan at the CDR3 end, a read error is likely. The chain joins TRBV11-2 to TRBJ2-7; no firm D call. The germline V gene has CDR1 SGHAT and CDR2 FQNNGV. V gave up 5 bases and J gave up 4 bases, with 15 bases separating them. The CDR3 extends over 14 amino acids. The CDR3 protein is CASSPPQVWYEQYS. CDR3 nucleotide sequence: TGTGCCAGCAGCCCTCCCCAGGTCTGGTACGAGCAGTACTCC.

This clonotype was counted ten times or more. V gene TRBV28 combines with J gene TRBJ2-3, with TRBD1 as a possible D gene (6 bases). CDR1 is MDHEN, CDR2 SYDVKM, per germline. The V end lost 6 bases, the J end lost 2 bases, and 18 bases lay between the germline ends. The CDR3 consists of 16 residues. CDR3 DNA sequence: TGTGCCAGCAGCTATCCCCCCGGGACAACCACAGATACGCAGTATTTT. Amino acid sequence: CASSYPPGTTTDTQYF.

In this sample, this clonotype turned up once. A much larger clone sits a single nucleotide away, making a read error possible. The chain combines TRBV12-3 or TRBV12-4 with TRBJ2-5; 10 bases map to TRBD1. The CDR3 contains 17 residues. V was clipped by 5 bases and J by 0 bases; unmatched bases: 9. In nucleotides, the CDR3 is TGTGCCAGCAGTCCGGGACAGGGGATAAGGTACCAAGAGACCCAGTACTTC. This sequence encodes CASSPGQGIRYQETQYF.

This clonotype has only a few counts. This chain links TRBV6-1 with TRBJ2-7, with no clear D. V was clipped by 5 bases and J by 0 bases, with 14 bases between them. The germline V gene has CDR1 MNHNS and CDR2 SASEGT. The CDR3 runs to 15 residues. Written as DNA, the CDR3 is TGTGCCAGCAGTTACGACGCCACCGACTCCTACGAGCAGTACTTC. Translating it yields CASSYDATDSYEQYF.

This clonotype was found many times. The chain has TRBV7-2 and TRBJ2-2, with D uncertain. Per germline, CDR1 SGHTA and CDR2 FQGNSA. The ends were cut back, 5 bases at V and 8 bases at J, with 12 bases in the middle. The CDR3 contains 13 residues. In DNA form, the CDR3 reads TGTGCCAGCAGCGCGTCAATCCTGGGGGAGCTGTTTTTT. Translating gives CASSASILGELFF.

This clonotype came up a few times. The J gene is TRBJ2-7, the V gene TRBV20-1, with 9 bases fitting TRBD2. Germline trimming cut 4 bases from V and 5 bases from J; bases unmatched to any gene: 6. This CDR3 comprises 13 residues. Germline lookup yields CDR1 DFQATT and CDR2 SNEGSKA (reference sequence). DNA of the CDR3: TGCAGTGCTATTAGCGGGAGTAGCGACGAGCAGTACTTC. This codes for CSAISGSSDEQYF.

The chain couples TRBV27 to TRBJ1-2; 7 nucleotides align to TRBD1. This CDR3 contains 15 residues. CDR1 and CDR2 (germline): MNHEY, SMNVEV (reference sequence). Unmatched junction bases numbered 8, after V lost 4 bases and J lost 3 bases. CDR3: CASSSTGALDYGYTF. The CDR3 nucleotides are TGTGCCAGCAGTTCCACAGGGGCCCTTGACTATGGCTACACCTTC.

This clonotype has more than one count but fewer than ten. V usage is TRBV5-1 and J usage is TRBJ2-4, with 9 positions matching TRBD1. V lost 0 bases, J lost 9 bases, and 7 bases stayed unmatched. The germline gives CDR1 SGHRS, CDR2 YFSETQ. CDR3 length: 15 amino acids. CDR3 in DNA: TGCGCCAGCAGCTTGGGTACAGGGGGCGCGGGCATTCAGTACTTC. It yields the protein CASSLGTGGAGIQYF.

This clonotype occurred many times. The chain uses TRBV24-1 and TRBJ2-2, with a possible D match to TRBD1 (6 bases). The CDR3 loop spans 16 amino acids. Germline assignment: CDR1 KGHDR and CDR2 SFDVKD. The V gene lost 9 bases and the J gene lost 0 bases, with 16 bases spanning the gap. The chain's CDR3 is CATGSQGFTNTGELFF. The CDR3 nucleotides are TGTGCCACCGGCTCACAGGGATTCACGAACACCGGGGAGCTGTTTTTT.

As regards this clonotype: This sequence may be a read error, since a much larger clone differs from it by one base. The chain links TRBV18 to TRBJ2-7; D gene uncertain. The CDR3 totals 14 residues. CDR1 is KGHSH and CDR2 is LQKENI in the germline V gene. The CDR3 loop is CASSSPIRSYEQYF. The CDR3 DNA reads TGTGCCAGCTCATCACCAATCCGCTCCTACGAGCAGTACTTC.

In DNA, the CDR3 is TGTGCCATCAGTGACGCTAGCGGGAGGGCAAGTGGTGGATACAATGAGCAGTTCTTC. It specifies CAISDASGRASGGYNEQFF. This chain connects TRBV10-3 to TRBJ2-1, with TRBD2 identical over 12 bases. The germline CDR1 and CDR2 sequences are ENHRY and SYGVKD. This CDR3 has 19 amino acids. V lost 3 bases to trimming and J lost 4 bases; unmatched junction nucleotides: 13.

Many counts were recorded for this clonotype. The chain couples TRBV11-2 to TRBJ2-3, with 14 bases lining up with TRBD2. The V and J ends lost 1 base and 5 bases, in that order; junction bases with no gene match: 5. Per the germline V gene, CDR1 is SGHAT and CDR2 is FQNNGV. The CDR3 loop spans 17 amino acids. The CDR3 sequence: CASSLVGGTSGRDTQYF. The CDR3 DNA follows: TGTGCCAGCAGCTTAGTAGGGGGGACTAGCGGGAGAGATACGCAGTATTTT.

This clonotype was recorded many times. The genes are TRBV30 and TRBJ2-2, with 8 nucleotides matching TRBD2. Germline values: CDR1 GTSNPN, CDR2 SVGIG (reference sequence). V was pared by 3 bases and J by 4 bases, with 7 bases of the junction left unmatched. This CDR3 contains 15 residues. The CDR3 sequence: CAWREPAGVTGELFF. The CDR3 coding sequence is TGTGCCTGGAGGGAACCAGCGGGAGTCACCGGGGAGCTGTTTTTT. The entire variable domain, with the rest obtained from reference TRBV30 and TRBJ2-2, is as follows: SQTIHQWPATLVQPVGSPLSLECTVEGTSNPNLYWYRQAAGRGLQLLFYSVGIGQISSEVPQNLSASRPQDRQFILSSKKLLLSDSGFYLCAWREPAGVTGELFFGEGSRLTVL.

Many counts were recorded for this clonotype. V gene TRBV2 combines with J gene TRBJ2-7, with D perhaps matching TRBD1 (6 bases). Germline V lookup: CDR1 SNHLY, CDR2 FYNNEI. CDR3 length: 14 residues. V dropped 9 bases and J dropped 3 bases, with 18 bases sitting between them. The CDR3 nucleotides read TGTGCCAGTAGAAGGCGGACAGATAGCTACGAGCAGTACTTC. This encodes CASRRRTDSYEQYF. Supplemented by reference TRBV2 and TRBJ2-7, the full variable domain reads EPEVTQTPSHQVTQMGQEVILRCVPISNHLYFYWYRQILGQKVEFLVSFYNNEISEKSEIFDDQFSVERPDGSNFTLKIRSTKLEDSAMYFCASRRRTDSYEQYFGPGTRLTVT.

A few counts support this clonotype. The rearrangement links TRBV5-1 to TRBJ2-1, with TRBD1 matching 10 bases. CDR1 SGHRS and CDR2 YFSETQ come from the germline V gene. The CDR3 is made up of 14 amino acids. The V and J ends lost 3 bases and 7 bases, in that order; junction bases with no gene match: 4. The CDR3 sequence: CASSYRQGANEQFF. CDR3 DNA: TGCGCCAGCAGCTATCGACAGGGGGCGAATGAGCAGTTCTTC. The full variable domain, in which reference TRBV5-1 and TRBJ2-1 provide the parts outside the CDR3, is KAGVTQTPRYLIKTRGQQVTLSCSPISGHRSVSWYQQTPGQGLQFLFEYFSETQRNKGNFPGRFSGRQFSNSRSEMNVSTLELGDSALYLCASSYRQGANEQFFGPGTRLTVL.

The sample holds many counts of this clonotype. The chain is built from TRBV20-1 and TRBJ2-1, with 15 bases fitting TRBD2. J lost 3 bases, V lost 5 bases, and 5 bases had no gene match. The CDR3 has 16 residues. Looked up from germline, CDR1 is DFQATT and CDR2 is SNEGSKA (reference sequence). The CDR3 reads CSAEGTSGRNYNEQFF. CDR3 DNA sequence: TGCAGTGCTGAAGGGACTAGCGGGAGGAACTACAATGAGCAGTTCTTC.

This clonotype was detected many times. The gene calls are TRBV2 and TRBJ1-1; D is unresolved. Germline V gene sequence: CDR1 SNHLY, CDR2 FYNNEI. This CDR3 comprises 14 residues. V shed 0 bases and J shed 11 bases, with 16 bases lying between them. CDR3 in amino acids: CASSEAGMADGAFF. DNA for the CDR3: TGTGCCAGCAGTGAAGCCGGTATGGCGGATGGGGCTTTCTTT.

The CDR3 loop reads CAILAVGPGELFF. The CDR3 DNA reads as TGTGCCATACTAGCGGTTGGTCCCGGGGAGCTGTTTTTT. The chain couples TRBV28 to TRBJ2-2; 8 bases map to TRBD2. The CDR3 has 13 amino acids. The germline gives CDR1 MDHEN, CDR2 SYDVKM. J gave up 6 bases and V 10 bases, and 7 bases lay outside the gene matches.

The table lists this clonotype with many counts. The CDR3 nucleotides are TGTGCCAGCAGCCAAAGACATGGCTCCTACAATGAGCAGTTCTTC. It encodes CASSQRHGSYNEQFF. The chain uses TRBV3-1 and TRBJ2-1; no clear D. Germline V gene data show CDR1 as LGHDT and CDR2 as YNNKEL (reference sequence). V lost 2 bases, J lost 0 bases, and 8 bases lay in between. CDR3 size: 15 residues.

In this sample, this clonotype turned up many times. This chain uses TRBV30 with TRBJ1-1; no definite D call. V was trimmed by 2 bases and J by 7 bases, leaving 8 bases between them. The CDR3 consists of 11 residues. Germline V gene lookup returns CDR1 GTSNPN and CDR2 SVGIG (reference sequence). The CDR3 DNA reads TGTGCCTGGAGTCAAGCAGTTGAAGCTTTCTTT. It yields the protein CAWSQAVEAFF.

In its sample, this clonotype was seen a few times. V and J are TRBV29-1 and TRBJ2-1, with D possibly matching TRBD2 (5 bases). Trimming took off 5 bases at V and 1 base at J, with 9 bases between the two ends. CDR3 length equals 13 residues. Germline V lookup: CDR1 SQVTM, CDR2 ANQGSEA. CDR3 coding DNA: TGCAGCGTTACGGGAAGGTCCTACAATGAGCAGTTCTTC. Translation: CSVTGRSYNEQFF.

The table lists this clonotype with many counts. V is TRBV2 and J is TRBJ2-1; 12 bases line up with TRBD2. The CDR3 consists of 15 residues. V was clipped by 5 bases and J by 5 bases; unmatched bases: 4. Germline V gene data show CDR1 as SNHLY and CDR2 as FYNNEI. CDR3 protein: CASSTRLAGDNEQFF. Written as DNA, the CDR3 is TGTGCCAGCAGTACCCGACTAGCGGGAGACAATGAGCAGTTCTTC. The variable domain in full, with the rest retrieved from reference TRBV2 and TRBJ2-1, is EPEVTQTPSHQVTQMGQEVILRCVPISNHLYFYWYRQILGQKVEFLVSFYNNEISEKSEIFDDQFSVERPDGSNFTLKIRSTKLEDSAMYFCASSTRLAGDNEQFFGPGTRLTVL.

This clonotype was seen ten or more times. V is TRBV18 and J is TRBJ2-5; D is undetermined. V gave up 2 bases and J gave up 1 base, with 11 bases separating them. The CDR3 has 15 residues. Germline V gene lookup returns CDR1 KGHSH and CDR2 LQKENI. The CDR3 protein is CASSPFDGAQETQYF. CDR3 in DNA: TGTGCCAGCTCACCATTCGACGGAGCCCAAGAGACCCAGTACTTC.

In its sample, this clonotype was seen a few times. The chain has TRBV24-1 and TRBJ1-4; D is uncertain. Trimming shortened V by 1 base and J by 8 bases, and 19 bases separated the two germline ends. CDR1 and CDR2 from the germline V gene are KGHDR and SFDVKD. The CDR3 length is 17 residues. The CDR3 sequence: CATSDFGGWGREEKLFF. CDR3 nucleotide sequence: TGTGCCACCAGTGATTTTGGCGGTTGGGGTAGAGAGGAAAAACTGTTTTTT.